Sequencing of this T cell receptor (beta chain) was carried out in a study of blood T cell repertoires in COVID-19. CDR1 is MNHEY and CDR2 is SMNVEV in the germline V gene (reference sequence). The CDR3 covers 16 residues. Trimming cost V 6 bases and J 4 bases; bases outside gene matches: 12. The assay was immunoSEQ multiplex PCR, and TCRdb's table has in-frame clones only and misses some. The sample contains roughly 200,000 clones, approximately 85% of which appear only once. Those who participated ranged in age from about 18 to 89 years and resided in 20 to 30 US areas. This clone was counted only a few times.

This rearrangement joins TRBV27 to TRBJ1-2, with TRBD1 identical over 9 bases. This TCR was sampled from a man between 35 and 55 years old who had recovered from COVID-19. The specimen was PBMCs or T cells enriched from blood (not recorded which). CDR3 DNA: TGTGCCAGCAGCCCTCGGACAGGGGCCGCTAGCTATGGCTACACCTTC. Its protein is CASSPRTGAASYGYTF.